Presented here are 19 T cell receptor beta chains from one specimen sequenced in a study of vaccination and CD4 T cells after COVID-19. The assay that was used to sequence DNA from cultured CD4+ T cells was the Oncomine TCR Beta short-read assay. TCRdb passed the PCR reads through MiXCR, listing each CDR3 protein once. The repertoire has 16,000 or so distinct CDR3 sequences, approximately 57% of them found once; the top ten carry about a tenth. Antigens for these TCRs are unknown. Specified treatment: roughly 10-day PBMC culture with coronavirus spike peptide pools or control peptides (ViraFEST assay). Sequencing input: CD4+ T cells from blood, cultured in vitro. The receptor source for this set is a human donor who had recovered from COVID-19.

The chain couples TRBV14 to TRBJ1-3; D call uncertain. CDR3 size: 12 residues. The V end was cut by 9 bases, the J end by 5 bases, with 11 bases between. CDR1 and CDR2 (germline): SGHDN, FVKESK. CDR3 sequence reads: CASSQKRNTIYF. Here the CDR3 DNA reads TGTGCCAGTTCACAGAAGCGAAACACCATATATTTT.

This clonotype was found once. J is TRBJ1-5 and V is TRBV28; the D is unclear. The V gene's germline CDR1 is MDHEN and CDR2 SYDVKM. The CDR3 sequence is 12 residues long. Trimming took off 3 bases at V and 6 bases at J, with 6 bases between the two ends. The CDR3 DNA is TGTGCCAGCAGTTTTGAGGTTCAGCCCCAGCATTTT. This encodes CASSFEVQPQHF.

This sequence joins TRBV6-5 and TRBJ1-3; 7 bases are a match to TRBD1. V was clipped by 2 bases and J by 0 bases; unmatched bases: 16. Germline V gives CDR1 MNHEY, CDR2 SVGAGI. The CDR3 spans 20 residues. CDR3: CASSYLYVGGASISGNTIYF. CDR3 in DNA: TGTGCCAGCAGTTACCTCTATGTAGGGGGCGCGAGTATCTCTGGAAACACCATATATTTT.

A remark on this clonotype: The germline gene is not matched at one end of the junction; a read error may be the cause. The V call is TRBV7-6, the J call TRBJ1-6; 10 nucleotides match TRBD1. CDR1 is SGHVS and CDR2 is FNYEAQ in the germline V gene. CDR3 length: 15 amino acids. The CDR3 here is CASSLGGQGNSPLHF. The CDR3 DNA reads TGTGCCAGCAGTTTAGGGGGACAGGGGAATTCACCCCTCCACTTT.

In DNA, the CDR3 is TGCAGTGCCCCACCCAACATAGCCAAAAACATTCAGTACTTC. Its protein is CSAPPNIAKNIQYF. The V call is TRBV20-1, the J call TRBJ2-4; the D is unclear. CDR1 and CDR2 from the germline V gene are DFQATT and SNEGSKA (reference sequence). Trimming removed 6 bases at V and 0 bases at J, with 12 bases between. The CDR3 has 14 residues.

This rearrangement joins TRBV27 to TRBJ2-7; either TRBD1 or TRBD2 may fit D (6 bases each). CDR3 length: 16 residues. The V gene's germline CDR1 is MNHEY and CDR2 SMNVEV (reference sequence). The V end lost 2 bases, the J end lost 5 bases, and 19 bases lay between the germline ends. The DNA of the CDR3 is TGTGCCAGCAGTTTAATAGGGGGGCGCAAATATGACGAGCAGTACTTC. It specifies CASSLIGGRKYDEQYF.

This chain uses TRBV7-2 with TRBJ2-3; 12 bases fit TRBD2. J was trimmed by 5 bases and V by 5 bases; bases with no gene match: 8. Per germline, CDR1 SGHTA and CDR2 FQGNSA. The CDR3 is made up of 16 amino acids. The CDR3 protein is CASSRSGTSGLDTQYF. The DNA for the CDR3 is TGTGCCAGCAGCCGGTCCGGGACTAGCGGGTTAGATACGCAGTATTTT.

The chain recombines TRBV5-1 with TRBJ2-7; 12 nucleotides agree with TRBD2. The CDR3 totals 15 residues. Germline loops: CDR1 SGHRS, CDR2 YFSETQ. The trim removed 3 bases at V and 7 bases at J, leaving 8 bases unmatched. The DNA for the CDR3 is TGCGCCAGCAGCTGGGGGACTAGCGGGTCGTTTGAGCAGTACTTC. Its translation is CASSWGTSGSFEQYF.

This clonotype came up a few times. V usage is TRBV7-9 and J usage is TRBJ2-5, with TRBD1 as a possible D gene (6 bases). Germline V gene data show CDR1 as SEHNR and CDR2 as FQNEAQ (reference sequence). The CDR3 length is 15 residues. Trimming took 5 bases from V and 5 from J, leaving 18 bases between them. The CDR3 spells CASSLLGHAGETQYF. CDR3 sequence (DNA): TGTGCCAGCAGCCTGCTGGGACACGCCGGGGAGACCCAGTACTTC. Looking up the rest from reference TRBV7-9 and TRBJ2-5 gives the full variable domain: DTGVSQNPRHKITKRGQNVTFRCDPISEHNRLYWYRQTLGQGPEFLTYFQNEAQLEKSRLLSDRFSAERPKGSFSTLEIQRTEQGDSAMYLCASSLLGHAGETQYFGPGTRLLVL.

CDR3 in amino acids: CASSRSGDQETQYF. The DNA for the CDR3 is TGTGCCAGCAGTAGATCAGGGGACCAAGAGACCCAGTACTTC. This chain links TRBV28 with TRBJ2-5, with D perhaps TRBD1 (6 bases). CDR3 length: 14 residues. Germline lookup yields CDR1 MDHEN and CDR2 SYDVKM. The V and J ends lost 5 bases and 0 bases respectively, with 10 bases between them. The variable domain in full, completed from reference TRBV28 and TRBJ2-5, reads DVKVTQSSRYLVKRTGEKVFLECVQDMDHENMFWYRQDPGLGLRLIYFSYDVKMKEKGDIPEGYSVSREKKERFSLILESASTNQTSMYLCASSRSGDQETQYFGPGTRLLVL.

There are a few counts of this clonotype. The chain is built from TRBV2 and TRBJ2-5; D gene ambiguous. V lost 6 bases to trimming and J lost 1 base, with 12 bases between them. Germline CDR1 SNHLY, CDR2 FYNNEI. CDR3 length equals 14 residues. The CDR3 here is CASRSANSQETQYF. The CDR3 coding sequence is TGTGCCAGCAGAAGCGCCAACAGCCAAGAGACCCAGTACTTC.

The table lists this clonotype with a count of one. The gene calls are TRBV20-1 and TRBJ2-3; tentatively, D is TRBD1 (5 bases). V was shortened by 4 bases and J by 2 bases, with 16 bases between the two germline ends. The CDR3 loop spans 15 amino acids. Looked up from germline, CDR1 is DFQATT and CDR2 is SNEGSKA (reference sequence). CDR3 sequence reads: CSAMEGATFTDTQYF. The CDR3 bases are TGCAGTGCTATGGAAGGGGCCACATTCACAGATACGCAGTATTTT.

The genes are TRBV2 and TRBJ2-7; unclear D gene. In germline, CDR1 is SNHLY, CDR2 FYNNEI. The CDR3 spans 12 residues. V lost 0 bases and J lost 4, with 4 bases in between. The CDR3 is CASSEAKYEQYF. CDR3 coding DNA: TGTGCCAGCAGTGAAGCTAAGTACGAGCAGTACTTC.

This clonotype was observed a few times. The CDR3 sequence is CASSFGYSYEQYF. In DNA form, the CDR3 reads TGTGCCAGCAGTTTTGGCTACTCCTACGAGCAGTACTTC. This sequence joins TRBV28 and TRBJ2-7; D remains unclear. The length of the CDR3 is 13 residues. Germline CDR1 and CDR2: MDHEN and SYDVKM. V lost 3 bases and J lost 0, with 6 bases in between.

This chain connects TRBV11-3 to TRBJ2-7, with 9 bases fitting TRBD2. Trimming removed 4 bases from V and 7 bases from J; junction bases left unmatched: 8. The germline CDR1 and CDR2 sequences are SGHNT and YENEEA. The CDR3 is 14 residues long. The CDR3 sequence: CASSSFAGGQEQYF. In DNA form, the CDR3 reads TGTGCCAGCAGCTCGTTCGCGGGGGGGCAGGAGCAGTACTTC.

The rearrangement joins TRBV21-1 to TRBJ2-1; TRBD1 was called by the table and not checked on the DNA. TRBV21-1 is a pseudogene. The CDR3 extends over 14 amino acids. For the CDR3, the DNA is TGTGCCAGCAGTCCGGGGACAGGGGGAAATGAGCAGTTCTTC. Translating gives CASSPGTGGNEQFF.

The rearrangement links TRBV6-5 to TRBJ2-2; 9 nucleotides align to TRBD2. Germline loops: CDR1 MNHEY, CDR2 SVGAGI. CDR3 length: 21 residues. Trimming took 0 bases from V and 5 from J; bases not matched to a gene: 19. The CDR3 loop reads CASSYSRGGLAGRWRTGELFF. The CDR3 DNA is TGTGCCAGCAGTTACTCGAGGGGTGGGCTAGCGGGAAGATGGAGGACCGGGGAGCTGTTTTTT.

The chain is built from TRBV10-1 and TRBJ1-1; D is unresolved. Germline CDR1 is WNHNN and CDR2 is SYGVQD (reference sequence). The CDR3 is made up of 13 amino acids. Trimming pared 0 bases from V and 0 bases from J, leaving 2 bases between. The DNA for the CDR3 is TGCGCCAGCAGTGAGTCGTTGAACACTGAAGCTTTCTTT. It specifies CASSESLNTEAFF.

There are a few counts of this clonotype. The V call is TRBV20-1, the J call TRBJ1-6, with 8 bases fitting TRBD1. The CDR3 has 14 residues. Looked up from germline, CDR1 is DFQATT and CDR2 is SNEGSKA (reference sequence). The V and J ends lost 0 bases and 6 bases, in that order; junction bases with no gene match: 1. CDR3 coding DNA: TGCAGTGCTAGAGACGACAGGGGTAATTCACCCCTCCACTTT. It specifies CSARDDRGNSPLHF.